This T cell receptor beta chain was retrieved from a study of a mutant IDH1 vaccine in newly diagnosed glioma (dated by TCRdb to the early 2020s). Turning to the overall study: Vaccination started 4-6 weeks after radiotherapy alone, or was given together with temozolomide cycles in the groups whose treatment included chemotherapy. Of the 32 patients who were treated, around 62% were male and approximately 38% were female, and the mean age was around 40 years. Prior to enrollment, standard therapy consisting of radiotherapy alone, temozolomide alone, or radiochemotherapy with temozolomide had been administered to patients, with the combination being received by most patients. The week-35 safety follow-up was designated visit V12, and the week-47 end of study was designated visit V13. Peripheral blood samples were drawn at six visits, namely V03 (baseline), V05, V07, V10, V12 and V13. For exploratory analyses, fewer than 30 treated patients had longitudinal TCRB deep sequencing done wherever samples were available.

Libraries were prepared through the immunoSEQ multiplex PCR assay. Following the manufacturer's protocol, the hsTCRB Kit was used to amplify rearranged TCR beta chain sequences. TCRB libraries were sequenced on an Illumina MiSeq. The source study handled its data this way. The proprietary platform of the kit vendor was used for demultiplexing, trimming and gene mapping. The immuneACCESS repertoire file appears here via TCRdb, limited to in-frame rearrangements. These files lack a portion of the clones; in checked studies, under half of the deficit traces to unresolved V genes, and the cause of the others is not known. For V, J and clone size, that table is used; D and trimming come from the DNA. The sample table shows almost 95,000 clones, and 89% are seen once. The ten top clones hold roughly 0.74% of the sample. CDR3 length: 14 amino acids, cysteine to phenylalanine. Left in the record is the CDR3 DNA by itself, 42 bases read in frame from the first base. The germline V gene specifies SGHTA as CDR1 and FQGNSA as CDR2. The junction carries 9 bases between V and J, which are trimmed by 3 bases and 1 base respectively.

Of note for this clone: This receptor's antigen is unknown. Per-base quality was not reported, and no clone a single base away is much larger than it.

Explained via the paper, the time point label denotes: week 47, end of study. A 20-mer mutant IDH1 peptide at 300 micrograms in Montanide made up each vaccine dose, which was injected subcutaneously together with topical imiquimod. Patients received eight vaccinations in weeks 1, 3, 5, 7, 11, 15, 19 and 23, corresponding to visits V03 through V10. Newly diagnosed WHO grade 3 or 4 IDH1-mutant astrocytomas showing loss of nuclear ATRX were present in the donors. The samples were drawn from NOA16, a multicentre, single-arm, open-label phase I trial in Germany that tested a mutant IDH1 peptide vaccine in humans for the first time. Genomic DNA for TCRB sequencing was extracted from EDTA blood using the DNeasy Blood and Tissue Kit. The paper's findings and limits, for the study overall: Availability determined which PBMC samples were chosen for TCRB deep sequencing. Immune responses induced by the vaccine were seen in 90% to 95% of patients across multiple MHC alleles. Changes in the top peripheral T cell clonotypes picked up by TCRB sequencing did not appear to be linked to pseudoprogression. According to the authors, sample limitations meant that analyses of patient blood samples could not be reproduced.

This clonotype was obtained from a woman between 50 and 59 years old with glioma. The V and J genes are TRBV7-2 and TRBJ1-2; TRBD1 is a weak D gene call, 6 bases matching. The material was PBMCs, obtained from a glioma patient whose treatment included an IDH1 peptide vaccine. At the DNA level, the sequence is TGTGCCAGCAGCTTTGGGGGCAGTAACTATGGCTACACCTTC. The encoded protein is CASSFGGSNYGYTF. Supplemented by the reference TRBV7-2 and TRBJ1-2 proteins around the CDR3, the complete variable domain is GAGVSQSPSNKVTEKGKDVELRCDPISGHTALYWYRQSLGQGLEFLIYFQGNSAPDKSGLPSDRFSAERTGGSVSTLTIQRTQQEDSAVYLCASSFGGSNYGYTFGSGTRLTVV.